These 17 T cell receptor beta chains came from one sample sequenced in a study of blood T cell repertoires in COVID-19. TCRdb's table, derived via immunoSEQ multiplex PCR, lists solely in-frame clones and lacks some. The sample contains 250,000 to 400,000 clones, about nine tenths of which appear only once. Sequencing was carried out using peripheral blood. These TCRs come from a woman aged 25 to 39 with COVID-19, enrolled during active disease.

This chain uses TRBV5-1 with TRBJ2-2; D call uncertain. The CDR3 has 16 amino acids. Between the trimmed V and J ends, which lost 0 bases and 0 bases, there was a span of 9 bases. Germline V gene data show CDR1 as SGHRS and CDR2 as YFSETQ. CDR3 amino acids: CASSLGQIANTGELFF. The CDR3 DNA reads TGCGCCAGCAGCTTGGGACAAATCGCGAACACCGGGGAGCTGTTTTTT.

The J gene is TRBJ1-4, the V gene TRBV12-3 or TRBV12-4; D gene unclear. With 9 bases removed from V and 4 bases from J, the gap between germline ends came to 12 bases. The CDR3 is 13 amino acids. In DNA form, the CDR3 reads TGTGCCAGTAATCGCAGGCTTAATGAAAAACTGTTTTTT. It is translated as CASNRRLNEKLFF.

This clone was found once. The rearrangement uses TRBV6-4 and TRBJ1-1; no firm D call. V dropped 3 bases and J dropped 4 bases, with 9 bases sitting between them. The CDR3 is made up of 13 amino acids. Germline loops: CDR1 MRHNA, CDR2 SNTAGT. Written as DNA, the CDR3 is TGTGCCAGCAGTGAGGCGGTCGGCACTGAAGCTTTCTTT. This sequence encodes CASSEAVGTEAFF.

The genes are TRBV2 and TRBJ2-7, with 7 bases that match TRBD1. CDR1 is SNHLY, CDR2 FYNNEI, per germline. V gave up 6 bases and J gave up 2 bases; unmatched junction bases: 4. CDR3 length: 13 residues. CDR3 DNA sequence: TGTGCCAGCAGGGCAGGGGGTGCCTACGAGCAGTACTTC. This encodes CASRAGGAYEQYF.

The V gene is TRBV7-2, the J gene TRBJ1-1, with a possible D match to TRBD1 (5 bases). The CDR3 length is 15 residues. V was clipped by 5 bases and J by 1 base, with 14 bases between them. Germline V gives CDR1 SGHTA, CDR2 FQGNSA. The CDR3 reads CASSPWSTGNTEAFF. The CDR3 DNA sequence: TGTGCCAGCAGCCCGTGGAGTACAGGGAACACTGAAGCTTTCTTT.

The chain recombines TRBV19 with TRBJ2-1; unclear D gene. From germline, CDR1 is LNHDA and CDR2 SQIVND (reference sequence). Trimming left V 6 bases short and J 0 bases short, with 9 bases between. The CDR3 consists of 14 residues. CDR3 DNA sequence: TGTGCCAGTAGCCCCCTGAGCTCCTACAATGAGCAGTTCTTC. As protein: CASSPLSSYNEQFF.

The chain couples TRBV19 to TRBJ1-1; 8 bases align to TRBD1. The V gene's germline CDR1 is LNHDA and CDR2 SQIVND (reference sequence). J gave up 4 bases and V 7 bases, and 14 bases lay outside the gene matches. The CDR3 extends over 16 amino acids. CDR3 loop: CASKGNDRGRGTEAFF. The CDR3 DNA follows: TGTGCCAGTAAGGGTAACGACAGGGGCCGTGGCACTGAAGCTTTCTTT.

The J gene is TRBJ1-1, the V gene TRBV6-6; weak D call: TRBD1 (5 bases). The CDR3 length is 16 residues. V gave up 2 bases and J gave up 1 base, with 14 bases separating them. Germline assignment: CDR1 MNHNY and CDR2 SVGAGI (reference sequence). The DNA for the CDR3 is TGTGCCAGCAGTTACCCTGGCCAGGGCCGGAACACTGAAGCTTTCTTT. Translation: CASSYPGQGRNTEAFF.

This clone was observed once. This rearrangement joins TRBV3-1 (or the pseudogene TRBV3-2) to TRBJ2-5, with 8 bases lining up with TRBD2. Germline V gives CDR1 LGHDT, CDR2 YNNKEL (reference sequence). Trimming at V came to 4 bases and at J to 5 bases, leaving 9 bases not matched to a gene. CDR3 size: 15 residues. Here the CDR3 reads CASSPSGSGAETQYF. The CDR3 nucleotides read TGTGCCAGCAGCCCGAGCGGGAGTGGGGCGGAGACCCAGTACTTC.

This chain joins TRBV30 and TRBJ1-2; no reliable D call. Trimming took off 0 bases at V and 1 base at J, with 6 bases between the two ends. CDR1 and CDR2 (germline): GTSNPN, SVGIG (reference sequence). This CDR3 comprises 13 residues. CDR3 bases: TGTGCCTGGAGTGTAGAGGGTAACTATGGCTACACCTTC. Encoded protein: CAWSVEGNYGYTF.

The chain has TRBV18 and TRBJ2-7; TRBD2 aligns across 10 bases. There are 16 residues in the CDR3. After removal of 3 bases from V and 3 bases from J, the junction contained 8 bases not matched to a gene. Per the germline V gene, CDR1 is KGHSH and CDR2 is LQKENI. CDR3 in amino acids: CASSPLGLAESYEQYF. CDR3 DNA sequence: TGTGCCAGCTCACCCTTAGGACTAGCGGAAAGCTACGAGCAGTACTTC.

The V call is TRBV6-6, the J call TRBJ2-5; perhaps TRBD2 as D (6 bases). The CDR3 runs to 15 residues. In germline, CDR1 is MNHNY, CDR2 SVGAGI (reference sequence). The V gene lost 3 bases and the J gene lost 2 bases, with 13 bases spanning the gap. The CDR3, as DNA: TGTGCCAGCAGTTATCCGGGACTTCCGCAAGAGACCCAGTACTTC. This encodes CASSYPGLPQETQYF.

The chain employs TRBV27 and TRBJ2-7; 12 nucleotides align to TRBD2. Germline V gene lookup returns CDR1 MNHEY and CDR2 SMNVEV (reference sequence). This CDR3 spans 17 amino acids. J lost 0 bases, V lost 2 bases, and 5 bases had no gene match. The CDR3 sequence is CASSLTGLAGSSYEQYF. Here the CDR3 DNA reads TGTGCCAGCAGTTTAACGGGACTAGCGGGTTCCTCCTACGAGCAGTACTTC.

This chain uses TRBV13 with TRBJ1-3; D call uncertain. Deletions cut 0 bases from V and 6 bases from J, with 15 bases between. CDR1 PRHDT and CDR2 FYEKMQ come from the germline V gene (reference sequence). This CDR3 contains 16 residues. The CDR3 bases are TGTGCCAGCAGCTTAGGTCCGAACAGCCACCCAAACACCATATATTTT. It encodes CASSLGPNSHPNTIYF.

This rearrangement joins TRBV5-6 to TRBJ1-1, with 10 bases aligning to TRBD1. The CDR3 is made up of 14 amino acids. The germline V gene encodes CDR1 SGHDT and CDR2 YYEEEE. The V segment lost 4 bases and the J segment 7 bases; nucleotides outside the gene matches: 7. This chain's CDR3 is CASSEGTGVDEAFF. CDR3 DNA sequence: TGTGCCAGCAGCGAAGGGACAGGGGTGGATGAAGCTTTCTTT.

This rearrangement joins TRBV5-4 to TRBJ1-1; 7 positions match TRBD1. Per the germline V gene, CDR1 is SGHNT and CDR2 is YYREEE (reference sequence). This CDR3 comprises 15 residues. J lost 0 bases, V lost 4 bases, and 6 bases had no gene match. Here the CDR3 DNA reads TGTGCCAGCAGCCCAAGACAGGGCTTGAACACTGAAGCTTTCTTT. Its translation: CASSPRQGLNTEAFF.

This chain uses TRBV5-1 with TRBJ2-1; 12 bases align to TRBD2. Trimming took 0 bases from V and 6 from J; bases not matched to a gene: 7. The CDR3 is 17 amino acids. CDR1 is SGHRS and CDR2 is YFSETQ in the germline V gene. CDR3 loop: CASSLEASGRASNEQFF. CDR3 bases: TGCGCCAGCAGCTTGGAGGCTAGCGGGAGGGCCAGCAATGAGCAGTTCTTC.